Listed below are T cell receptor beta chains from one sample, sequenced in a study of tumor-infiltrating lymphocytes in oesophageal squamous cell carcinoma. MiXCR was run by TCRdb on the PCR reads, yielding one entry per CDR3 protein. This sample has 10,000 or so distinct CDR3 sequences, with roughly 60% found just once. The specimen was esophageal tumor tissue. The source is a male donor with esophageal squamous cell carcinoma. Both conserved end residues are part of each CDR3. Each record gives: V gene, CDR3 length, J gene, CDR3 protein.

v_call: TRBV6-5; cdr3_length: 15; j_call: -; cdr3_aa: CASSLDGGRYNEQYF
v_call: TRBV7-6; cdr3_length: 15; j_call: -; cdr3_aa: CASSLGAGNRDEQFF
v_call: TRBV23-1; cdr3_length: 13; j_call: TRBJ2-3; cdr3_aa: CARGARGRDTQYF
v_call: TRBV29-1; cdr3_length: 12; j_call: TRBJ1-1; cdr3_aa: CSGAGTNTEAFF
v_call: TRBV6-6; cdr3_length: 15; j_call: -; cdr3_aa: CASRTPGQHPETQYF
v_call: TRBV7-3; cdr3_length: 14; j_call: -; cdr3_aa: CAHRGGPHSYEQYF
v_call: TRBV19; cdr3_length: 15; j_call: TRBJ1-5; cdr3_aa: CASSGTGALDQPQHF
v_call: TRBV12-5; cdr3_length: 13; j_call: TRBJ1-3; cdr3_aa: CASPQYSGNTIYF
v_call: TRBV11-2; cdr3_length: 17; j_call: -; cdr3_aa: CASSLGRDRGPNYGYTF
v_call: TRBV7-9; cdr3_length: 15; j_call: TRBJ2-1; cdr3_aa: CASSMGQSSYNEQFF
v_call: TRBV7-6; cdr3_length: 17; j_call: TRBJ2-7; cdr3_aa: CASSLSAVWQGRYEQYF
v_call: TRBV10-3; cdr3_length: 17; j_call: -; cdr3_aa: CAIKDGTSGGLPETQYF
v_call: TRBV7-2; cdr3_length: 16; j_call: TRBJ2-5; cdr3_aa: CASSLPSRERWETQYF
v_call: TRBV6-4; cdr3_length: 12; j_call: TRBJ2-5; cdr3_aa: CASRGPEQTQYF
v_call: TRBV7-6; cdr3_length: 12; j_call: -; cdr3_aa: CASSLPLSTQYF
v_call: TRBV11-2; cdr3_length: 13; j_call: TRBJ2-4; cdr3_aa: CASSLLGPHGQYF
v_call: TRBV7-3; cdr3_length: 17; j_call: -; cdr3_aa: CASSFGHGLAGGGEQFF
v_call: TRBV7-6; cdr3_length: 13; j_call: TRBJ1-1; cdr3_aa: CASSLQVNTEAFF
v_call: TRBV7-8; cdr3_length: 16; j_call: TRBJ2-1; cdr3_aa: CASSYLHGGSYNEQFF
v_call: TRBV11-2; cdr3_length: 16; j_call: TRBJ2-1; cdr3_aa: CASSLVGGRAFHEQFF
v_call: TRBV7-2; cdr3_length: 19; j_call: -; cdr3_aa: CASSSSTSTLLGASYEQYF
v_call: TRBV7-4; cdr3_length: 16; j_call: TRBJ2-1; cdr3_aa: CASSLYGPSSYNEQFF
v_call: TRBV19; cdr3_length: 13; j_call: -; cdr3_aa: CASPPGKQETQYF
v_call: TRBV7-3; cdr3_length: 14; j_call: TRBJ2-4; cdr3_aa: CASSLMGKLNIQYF
v_call: TRBV6-6; cdr3_length: 13; j_call: TRBJ2-1; cdr3_aa: CASSYKLAGEQFF
v_call: TRBV7-8; cdr3_length: 12; j_call: -; cdr3_aa: CASSRRGETQYF
v_call: TRBV7-3; cdr3_length: 14; j_call: TRBJ2-5; cdr3_aa: CASSLSHSTETQYF
v_call: TRBV20-1; cdr3_length: 14; j_call: TRBJ2-3; cdr3_aa: CSAQSGTSTDTQYF
v_call: TRBV19; cdr3_length: 14; j_call: TRBJ2-2; cdr3_aa: CASSRGPTSGELFF
v_call: TRBV7-9; cdr3_length: 15; j_call: TRBJ2-1; cdr3_aa: CASSRSGASYNEQFF
v_call: TRBV7-4; cdr3_length: 14; j_call: TRBJ2-3; cdr3_aa: CASSLAPRSHTQYF
v_call: TRBV5-5; cdr3_length: 15; j_call: TRBJ2-7; cdr3_aa: CASSPTGTSDYEQYF
v_call: TRBV6-1; cdr3_length: 18; j_call: -; cdr3_aa: CASSESPPQGFSNYGYTF
v_call: TRBV30; cdr3_length: 13; j_call: TRBJ1-1; cdr3_aa: CAWSRQLNTEAFF
v_call: TRBV30; cdr3_length: 16; j_call: TRBJ2-4; cdr3_aa: CAWSVPRVTINSPLHF